These T cell receptor beta chains were read from a single sample in a study of shared clonotypes between healthy human individuals. Method: immunoSEQ multiplex PCR; TCRdb's copy keeps in-frame clones and lacks some. The sample shows some 2,400,000 clones, under 97% of them seen only once. Sequenced material: naive CD4+ T cells sorted from blood. The receptors come from a man aged 18 to 30 in good health. Each CDR3 is given with its conserved first and last residue. The D gene is left open where the match is weak. Where a row states a size, it is once, few, many or the class of an expanded clone; other rows omit it.

J gene: TRBJ2-1; clone size: .; CDR3 length: 16; D gene: TRBD2; V gene: TRBV4-2; CDR3 protein: CASSQEGVGGVDEQFF; CDR3 DNA: TGTGCCAGCAGCCAAGAAGGAGTGGGGGGGGTGGATGAGCAGTTCTTC
J gene: TRBJ1-1; clone size: once; CDR3 length: 14; D gene: .; V gene: TRBV29-1; CDR3 protein: CSVRSTGMNTEAFF; CDR3 DNA: TGCAGCGTTCGGTCAACAGGAATGAACACTGAAGCTTTCTTT
J gene: TRBJ2-7; clone size: .; CDR3 length: 15; D gene: .; V gene: TRBV27; CDR3 protein: CASSLFSSPTYEQYF; CDR3 DNA: TGTGCCAGCAGTTTGTTCAGTTCTCCCACCTACGAGCAGTACTTC
J gene: TRBJ1-1; clone size: once; CDR3 length: 16; D gene: .; V gene: TRBV21-1; CDR3 protein: CASSKETGLVNTEAFF; CDR3 DNA: TGTGCCAGCAGCAAAGAGACGGGGTTGGTGAACACTGAAGCTTTCTTT
J gene: TRBJ2-5; clone size: once; CDR3 length: 16; D gene: TRBD2; V gene: TRBV10-2; CDR3 protein: CASGGGTSGPQETQYF; CDR3 DNA: TGCGCCAGCGGAGGGGGGACTAGCGGGCCCCAAGAGACCCAGTACTTC
J gene: TRBJ2-7; clone size: .; CDR3 length: 15; D gene: TRBD2; V gene: TRBV7-2; CDR3 protein: CASRFSGGTQGEQYF; CDR3 DNA: TGTGCCAGCAGATTCAGCGGGGGGACACAGGGAGAGCAGTACTTC
J gene: TRBJ2-1; clone size: .; CDR3 length: 17; D gene: TRBD2; V gene: TRBV5-4; CDR3 protein: CASSLANSAGGYNEQFF; CDR3 DNA: TGTGCCAGCAGCTTGGCGAACTCCGCGGGAGGGTACAATGAGCAGTTCTTC
J gene: TRBJ1-3; clone size: .; CDR3 length: 16; D gene: .; V gene: TRBV25-1; CDR3 protein: CASSDPRGSSGNTIYF; CDR3 DNA: TGTGCCAGCAGTGACCCTCGCGGCAGCTCTGGAAACACCATATATTTT
J gene: TRBJ2-7; clone size: .; CDR3 length: 17; D gene: TRBD1; V gene: TRBV11-3; CDR3 protein: CASSAGTGVMGSYEQYF; CDR3 DNA: TGTGCCAGCAGCGCCGGGACAGGGGTCATGGGCTCCTACGAGCAGTACTTC
J gene: TRBJ1-2; clone size: .; CDR3 length: 14; D gene: TRBD1; V gene: TRBV18; CDR3 protein: CASSPGTGGYGYTF; CDR3 DNA: TGTGCCAGCTCCCCCGGGACAGGGGGCTATGGCTACACCTTC
J gene: TRBJ1-2; clone size: .; CDR3 length: 18; D gene: .; V gene: TRBV9; CDR3 protein: CASSAHVGPQLANYGYTF; CDR3 DNA: TGTGCCAGCAGCGCCCACGTGGGGCCCCAGTTAGCTAACTATGGCTACACCTTC
J gene: TRBJ1-6; clone size: .; CDR3 length: 13; D gene: .; V gene: TRBV5-1; CDR3 protein: CASSRAGSSPLHF; CDR3 DNA: TGCGCCAGCAGCCGGGCAGGAAGTTCACCCCTCCACTTT
J gene: TRBJ2-3; clone size: .; CDR3 length: 13; D gene: .; V gene: TRBV29-1; CDR3 protein: CSVAGGYTDTQYF; CDR3 DNA: TGCAGCGTTGCTGGCGGGTACACAGATACGCAGTATTTT